This passage covers 10 T cell receptor beta chains from one sample sequenced in a study of response to subunit inactivated influenza vaccine. A single record per CDR3 protein comes from TCRdb applying MiXCR to the RT-PCR reads. The top ten hold 7.5% to 9% of the sample, which has hundreds of thousands of distinct CDR3 sequences, 11% to 15% seen once. The sequences come from PBMCs from blood, collected roughly 2 weeks before vaccination. The source of these receptors is a man in his fifties or sixties who received an inactivated influenza vaccine.

This clonotype was detected once. V gene TRBV29-1 combines with J gene TRBJ2-5; TRBD1 might be the D (6 bases). The V gene's germline CDR1 is SQVTM and CDR2 ANQGSEA. Trimming shortened V by 4 bases and J by 4 bases, and 19 bases separated the two germline ends. The CDR3 runs to 15 residues. The CDR3 bases are TGCAGCGTTGGGGGTGGGGGACAACCCGGAGAGACCCAGTACTTC. This codes for CSVGGGGQPGETQYF.

The rearrangement links TRBV15 to TRBJ2-5; TRBD2 agrees at 8 bases. The V and J ends lost 0 bases and 5 bases, in that order; junction bases with no gene match: 8. Germline-derived CDR1 and CDR2 are LNHNV and YYDKDF (reference sequence). This CDR3 is built from 16 residues. The CDR3 protein is CATSRDLSSGLETQYF. In DNA, the CDR3 is TGTGCCACCAGCAGAGATCTTTCTAGCGGGTTGGAGACCCAGTACTTC. The full variable domain, completed using reference TRBV15 and TRBJ2-5, is DAMVIQNPRYQVTQFGKPVTLSCSQTLNHNVMYWYQQKSSQAPKLLFHYYDKDFNNEADTPDNFQSRRPNTSFCFLDIRSPGLGDTAMYLCATSRDLSSGLETQYFGPGTRLLVL.

In nucleotides, the CDR3 is TGTGCCAGCAGCTTGTGGCGGGGGGCGTACAATGAGCAGTTCTTC. As protein: CASSLWRGAYNEQFF. The chain carries TRBV5-6 and TRBJ2-1; TRBD2 matches at 8 bases. J lost 4 bases, V lost 1 base, and 4 bases had no gene match. Germline loops: CDR1 SGHDT, CDR2 YYEEEE. This CDR3 has 15 residues.

This clonotype was recorded at least ten times. J is TRBJ2-1 and V is TRBV2; possible D gene TRBD2, 6 bases. V was trimmed by 10 bases and J by 3 bases, leaving 16 bases between them. The germline gives CDR1 SNHLY, CDR2 FYNNEI. This CDR3 has 14 amino acids. The CDR3 spells CATVPSEHYNEQFF. The CDR3 DNA reads as TGTGCCACCGTACCTAGCGAACACTACAATGAGCAGTTCTTC.

The rearrangement joins TRBV9 to TRBJ2-1, with TRBD1 as a possible D gene (5 bases). CDR3 length: 14 residues. Germline values: CDR1 SGDLS, CDR2 YYNGEE. Trimming cost V 2 bases and J 3 bases, with 9 bases left between them. This CDR3 reads CASSVDRYYNEQFF. The DNA for the CDR3 is TGTGCCAGCAGCGTCGACAGATACTACAATGAGCAGTTCTTC.

The chain uses TRBV5-1 and TRBJ2-7; TRBD2 aligns across 8 bases. Germline CDR1 is SGHRS and CDR2 is YFSETQ. After removal of 4 bases from V and 5 bases from J, the junction contained 17 bases not matched to a gene. This CDR3 is 17 amino acids long. The CDR3 reads CASSLSLWSGRGDEQYF. CDR3 in DNA: TGCGCCAGCAGCCTCTCCCTGTGGAGCGGGAGAGGGGACGAGCAGTACTTC.

The V call is TRBV21-1, the J call TRBJ2-7; the D segment call TRBD1 is taken from the table without a DNA check. TRBV21-1 is a known pseudogene. There are 17 residues in the CDR3. The DNA for the CDR3 is TGTGCCAGCAGCGAAGGGGGAACAGGGGGCAAGTCCTACGAGCAGTACTTC. Translated, it gives CASSEGGTGGKSYEQYF.

Details on this clonotype: At one of its ends the junction is not consistent with the germline gene, which may arise from a read error. This chain joins TRBV7-2 and TRBJ2-7, with D perhaps matching TRBD2 (6 bases). The CDR3 has 15 amino acids. Germline CDR1 SGHTA, CDR2 FQGNSA. CDR3 amino acids: CASSLRVDSDYEQYF. CDR3 DNA: TGTGCCAGCAGCTTACGAGTCGACTCGGACTACGAGCAGTACTTT.

The chain employs TRBV29-1 and TRBJ2-7, with 7 bases aligning to TRBD1. The CDR3 has 13 residues. The J segment lost 3 bases and the V segment lost 6 bases, leaving 8 bases of the junction unmatched. Germline assignment: CDR1 SQVTM and CDR2 ANQGSEA. The CDR3 DNA reads as TGCAGCGTCGCTAAGGGGGCGGGCTACGAGCAGTACTTC. This gives the protein CSVAKGAGYEQYF.

Ten or more counts support this clonotype. The chain is built from TRBV5-8 and TRBJ1-2; D possibly corresponds to TRBD1 (6 bases). CDR3 length: 15 residues. In germline, CDR1 is SGHTS, CDR2 YDEGEE. V shed 1 base and J shed 2 bases, with 12 bases lying between them. The CDR3 spells CASSLTGLRNYGYTF. CDR3 sequence (DNA): TGTGCCAGCAGCTTGACAGGGCTGAGGAACTATGGCTACACCTTC. Full variable domain (remainder filled in from reference TRBV5-8 and TRBJ1-2): EAGVTQSPTHLIKTRGQQATLRCSPISGHTSVYWYQQALGLGLQFLLWYDEGEERNRGNFPPRFSGRQFPNYSSELNVNALELEDSALYLCASSLTGLRNYGYTFGSGTRLTVV.